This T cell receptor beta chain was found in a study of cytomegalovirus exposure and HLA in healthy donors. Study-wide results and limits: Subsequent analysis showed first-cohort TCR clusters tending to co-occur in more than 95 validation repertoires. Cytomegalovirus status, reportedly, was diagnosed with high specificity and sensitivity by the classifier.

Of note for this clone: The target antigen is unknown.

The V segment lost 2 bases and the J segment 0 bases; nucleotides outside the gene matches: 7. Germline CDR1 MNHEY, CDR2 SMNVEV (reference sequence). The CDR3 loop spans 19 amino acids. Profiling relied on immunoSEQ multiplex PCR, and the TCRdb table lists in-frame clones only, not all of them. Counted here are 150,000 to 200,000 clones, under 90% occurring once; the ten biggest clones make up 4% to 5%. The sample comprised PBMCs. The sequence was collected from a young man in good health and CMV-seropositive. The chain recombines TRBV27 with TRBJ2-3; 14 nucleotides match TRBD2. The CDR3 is CASSLRGLAGGKSTDTQYF. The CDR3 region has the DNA TGTGCCAGCAGTTTACGCGGACTAGCGGGAGGAAAGAGCACAGATACGCAGTATTTT.